This record looks at one TCR beta chain sequence and its context. Additional DNA sequences in this sample encode the identical CDR3. This entry belongs to a study of blood T cell repertoires in COVID-19. The data were produced by immunoSEQ multiplex PCR, yet TCRdb's version contains in-frame clones alone and is incomplete. The sample comprises hundreds of thousands of clones, 83% of which are singletons, and 2.5% to 3% rests with the top ten. V lost 5 bases and J lost 4; bases outside the gene matches: 4. The CDR3 sequence is 14 residues long. The germline V gene has CDR1 LNHDA and CDR2 SQIVND (reference sequence).

The J gene is TRBJ2-7, the V gene TRBV19; 11 bases align to TRBD1. This clonotype was sampled from a woman aged 40 to 49 with active or convalescent COVID-19. The sequenced sample consisted of peripheral blood. The CDR3 nucleotides read TGTGCCAGTAGTCCGGGACAGGGGGATTACGAGCAGTACTTC. Amino acid sequence: CASSPGQGDYEQYF.